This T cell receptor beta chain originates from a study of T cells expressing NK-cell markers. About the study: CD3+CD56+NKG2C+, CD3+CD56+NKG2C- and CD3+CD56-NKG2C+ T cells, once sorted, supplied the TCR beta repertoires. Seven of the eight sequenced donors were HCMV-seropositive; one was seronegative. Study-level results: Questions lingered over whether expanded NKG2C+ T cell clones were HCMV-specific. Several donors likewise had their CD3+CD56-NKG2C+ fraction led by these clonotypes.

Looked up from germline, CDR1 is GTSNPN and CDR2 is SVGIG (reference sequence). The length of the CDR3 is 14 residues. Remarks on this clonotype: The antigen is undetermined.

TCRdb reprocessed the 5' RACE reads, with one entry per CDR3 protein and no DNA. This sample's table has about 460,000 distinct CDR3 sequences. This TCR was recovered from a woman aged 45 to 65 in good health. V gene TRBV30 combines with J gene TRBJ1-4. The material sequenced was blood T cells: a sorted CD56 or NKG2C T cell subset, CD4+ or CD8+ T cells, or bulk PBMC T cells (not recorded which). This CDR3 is CAWSRPPGGEKLFF.